The T cell receptor beta chain under discussion was sequenced for a study of blood T cell repertoires in COVID-19. Study information: The United States, Italy and Spain were the sources of the acute and convalescent COVID-19 samples. The cDNA or gDNA used as material had been derived from T cells, B-cell-depleted T cells, or PBMCs.

Original handling: Researchers report that nucleated cell counts were estimated from reference gene primer amplification. Method: immunoSEQ multiplex PCR; TCRdb's copy keeps in-frame clones and lacks some. That table gives V, J and clone size, and the DNA gave D and trimming. The sample lists some 120,000 clones, around 77% occurring once. The sequence was obtained from a human donor in a cohort sampled during active COVID-19. Source material: peripheral blood.

In DNA form, the CDR3 reads TGTGCCACCGGGGGGGCTCCCGACAATGAGCAGTTCTTC. Amino acids: CATGGAPDNEQFF. The chain links TRBV5-5 to TRBJ2-1, with TRBD2 matching over 8 bases. The CDR3 has 13 residues. The germline gives CDR1 SGHKS, CDR2 YYEKEE (reference sequence). Trimming cost V 9 bases and J 5 bases; bases outside gene matches: 7.